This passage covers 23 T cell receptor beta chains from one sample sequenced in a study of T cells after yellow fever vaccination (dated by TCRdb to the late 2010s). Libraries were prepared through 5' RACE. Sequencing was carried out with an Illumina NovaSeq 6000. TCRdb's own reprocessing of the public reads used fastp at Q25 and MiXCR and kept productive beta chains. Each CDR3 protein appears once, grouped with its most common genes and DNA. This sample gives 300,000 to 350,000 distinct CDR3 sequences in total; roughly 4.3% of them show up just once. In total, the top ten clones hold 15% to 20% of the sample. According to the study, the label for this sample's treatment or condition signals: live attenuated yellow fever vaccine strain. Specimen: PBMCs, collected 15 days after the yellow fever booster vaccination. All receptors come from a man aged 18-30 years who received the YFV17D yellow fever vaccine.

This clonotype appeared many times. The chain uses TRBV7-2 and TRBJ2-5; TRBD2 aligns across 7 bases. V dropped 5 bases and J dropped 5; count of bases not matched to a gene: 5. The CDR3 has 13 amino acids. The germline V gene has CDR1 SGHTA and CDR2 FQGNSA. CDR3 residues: CASSRAGVETQYF. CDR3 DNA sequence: TGTGCCAGCAGCCGGGCGGGGGTGGAGACCCAGTACTTC.

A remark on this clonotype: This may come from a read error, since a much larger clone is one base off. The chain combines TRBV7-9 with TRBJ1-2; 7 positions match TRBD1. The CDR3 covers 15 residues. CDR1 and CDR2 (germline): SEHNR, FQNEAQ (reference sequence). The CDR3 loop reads CASSSDREANSGYTF. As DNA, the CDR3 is TGTGCCAGCAGCTCAGACAGGGAGGCTAACTCTGGCTACACCTTC.

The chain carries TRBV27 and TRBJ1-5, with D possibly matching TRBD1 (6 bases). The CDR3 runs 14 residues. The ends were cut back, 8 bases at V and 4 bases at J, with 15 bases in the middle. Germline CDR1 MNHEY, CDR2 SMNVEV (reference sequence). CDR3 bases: TGTGCCAGCGGACTAACAGGGCCAAATCAGCCCCAGCATTTT. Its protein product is CASGLTGPNQPQHF.

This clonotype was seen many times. The CDR3 reads CASSLGAGRGGYTF. The CDR3 DNA reads TGTGCCAGCAGTTTAGGGGCAGGGAGAGGGGGCTACACCTTC. The chain carries TRBV12-3 or TRBV12-4 and TRBJ1-2, with D possibly being TRBD1 (5 bases). Trimming removed 1 base at V and 8 bases at J, with 14 bases between. This CDR3 comprises 14 residues.

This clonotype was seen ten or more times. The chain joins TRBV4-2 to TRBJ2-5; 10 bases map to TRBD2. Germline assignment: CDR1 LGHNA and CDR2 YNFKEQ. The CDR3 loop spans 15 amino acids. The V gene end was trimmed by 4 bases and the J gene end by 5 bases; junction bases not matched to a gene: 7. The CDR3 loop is CASSLGSGGAETQYF. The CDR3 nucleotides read TGTGCCAGCAGCCTAGGGAGCGGGGGGGCTGAGACCCAGTACTTC.

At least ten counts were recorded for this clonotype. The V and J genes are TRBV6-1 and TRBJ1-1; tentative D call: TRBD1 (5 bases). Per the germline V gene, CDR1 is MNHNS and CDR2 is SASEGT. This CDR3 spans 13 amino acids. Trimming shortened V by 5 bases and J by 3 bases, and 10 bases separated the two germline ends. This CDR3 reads CASSPQGHTEAFF. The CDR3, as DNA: TGTGCCAGCAGTCCGCAGGGCCACACTGAAGCTTTCTTT.

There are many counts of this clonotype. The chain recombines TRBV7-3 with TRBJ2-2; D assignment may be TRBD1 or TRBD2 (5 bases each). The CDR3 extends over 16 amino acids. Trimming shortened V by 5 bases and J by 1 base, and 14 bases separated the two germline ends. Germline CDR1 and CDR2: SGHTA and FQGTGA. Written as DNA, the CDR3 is TGTGCCAGCAGCCTGGGACGTGGATTGAACACCGGGGAGCTGTTTTTT. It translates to CASSLGRGLNTGELFF.

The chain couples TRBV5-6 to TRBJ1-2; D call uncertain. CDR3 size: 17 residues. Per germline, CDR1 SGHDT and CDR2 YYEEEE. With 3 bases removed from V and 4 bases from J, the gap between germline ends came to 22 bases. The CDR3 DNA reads TGTGCCAGCAGCTACCCCGCCGGGGAGGGTATCCTCTATGGCTACACCTTC. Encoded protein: CASSYPAGEGILYGYTF. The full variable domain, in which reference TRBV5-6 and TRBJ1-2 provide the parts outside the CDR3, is DAGVTQSPTHLIKTRGQQVTLRCSPKSGHDTVSWYQQALGQGPQFIFQYYEEEERQRGNFPDRFSGHQFPNYSSELNVNALLLGDSALYLCASSYPAGEGILYGYTFGSGTRLTVV.

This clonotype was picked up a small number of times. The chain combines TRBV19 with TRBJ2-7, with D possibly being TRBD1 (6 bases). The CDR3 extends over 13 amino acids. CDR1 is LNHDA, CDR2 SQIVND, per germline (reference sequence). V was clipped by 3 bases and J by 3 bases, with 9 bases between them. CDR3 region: CASSIRTDYEQYF. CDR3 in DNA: TGTGCCAGTAGTATTCGGACAGACTACGAGCAGTACTTC.

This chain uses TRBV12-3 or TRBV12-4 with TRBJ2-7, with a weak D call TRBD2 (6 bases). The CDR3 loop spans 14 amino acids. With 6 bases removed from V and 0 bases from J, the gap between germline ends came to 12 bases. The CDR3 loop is CASSRGDDSYEQYF. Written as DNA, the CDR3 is TGTGCCAGCAGCCGCGGGGACGACTCCTACGAGCAGTACTTC.

The CDR3 loop reads CASSQDGVGTTLQETQYF. The CDR3 DNA follows: TGTGCCAGCAGCCAAGATGGTGTTGGGACTACTCTCCAAGAGACCCAGTACTTC. The rearrangement joins TRBV4-2 to TRBJ2-5, with TRBD2 matching 7 bases. The trim removed 0 bases at V and 1 base at J, leaving 11 bases unmatched. This CDR3 has 18 residues. The germline CDR1 and CDR2 sequences are LGHNA and YNFKEQ.

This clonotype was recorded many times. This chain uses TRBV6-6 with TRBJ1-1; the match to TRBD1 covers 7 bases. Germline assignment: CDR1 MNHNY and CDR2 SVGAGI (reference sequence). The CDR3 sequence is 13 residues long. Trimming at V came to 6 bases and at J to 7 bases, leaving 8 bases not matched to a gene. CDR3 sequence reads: CASRFTTGDEAFF. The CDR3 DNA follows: TGTGCCAGCAGATTTACCACAGGGGATGAAGCTTTCTTT.

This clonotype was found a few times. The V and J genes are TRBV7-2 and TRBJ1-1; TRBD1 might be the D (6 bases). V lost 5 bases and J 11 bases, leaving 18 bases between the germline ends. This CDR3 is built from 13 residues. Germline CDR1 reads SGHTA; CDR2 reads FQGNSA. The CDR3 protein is CASSRGGRRVAFF. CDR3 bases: TGTGCCAGCAGCCGGGGGGGGCGCCGCGTCGCTTTCTTT. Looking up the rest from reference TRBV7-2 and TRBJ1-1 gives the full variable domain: GAGVSQSPSNKVTEKGKDVELRCDPISGHTALYWYRQSLGQGLEFLIYFQGNSAPDKSGLPSDRFSAERTGGSVSTLTIQRTQQEDSAVYLCASSRGGRRVAFFGQGTRLTVV.

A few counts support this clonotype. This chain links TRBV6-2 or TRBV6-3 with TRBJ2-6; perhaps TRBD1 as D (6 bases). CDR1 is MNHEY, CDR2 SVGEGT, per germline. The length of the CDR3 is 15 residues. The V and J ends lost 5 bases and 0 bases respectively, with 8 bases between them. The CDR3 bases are TGTGCCAGCAGTGACAGGTACTCTGGGGCCAACGTCCTGACTTTC. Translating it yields CASSDRYSGANVLTF.

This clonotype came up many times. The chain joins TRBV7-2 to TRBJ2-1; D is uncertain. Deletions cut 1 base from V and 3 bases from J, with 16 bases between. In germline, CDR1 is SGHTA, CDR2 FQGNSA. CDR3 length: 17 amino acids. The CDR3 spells CASSLDGAEAIYNEQFF. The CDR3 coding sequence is TGTGCCAGCAGCTTAGACGGCGCAGAAGCAATCTACAATGAGCAGTTCTTC.

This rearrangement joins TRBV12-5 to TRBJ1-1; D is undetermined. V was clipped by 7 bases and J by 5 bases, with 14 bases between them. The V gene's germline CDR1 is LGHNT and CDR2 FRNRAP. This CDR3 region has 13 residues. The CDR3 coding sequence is TGTGCTAGTGACCAGAATCGGCGGACTGAAGCTTTCTTT. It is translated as CASDQNRRTEAFF.

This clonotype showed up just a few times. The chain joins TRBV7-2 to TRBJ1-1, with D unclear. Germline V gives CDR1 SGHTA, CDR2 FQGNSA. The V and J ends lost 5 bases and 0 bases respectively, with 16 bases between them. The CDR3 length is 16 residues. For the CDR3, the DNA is TGTGCCAGCAGCCCCCGCGGGGTTAGGGTGAACACTGAAGCTTTCTTT. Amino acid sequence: CASSPRGVRVNTEAFF.

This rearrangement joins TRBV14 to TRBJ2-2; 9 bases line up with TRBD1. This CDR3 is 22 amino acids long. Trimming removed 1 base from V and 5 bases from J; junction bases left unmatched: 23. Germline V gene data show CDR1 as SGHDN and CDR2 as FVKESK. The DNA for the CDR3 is TGTGCCAGCAGCCAAGTTCTCGGGGGGACAGGGAAACCCAACGTTATTACCGGGGAGCTGTTTTTT. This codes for CASSQVLGGTGKPNVITGELFF.

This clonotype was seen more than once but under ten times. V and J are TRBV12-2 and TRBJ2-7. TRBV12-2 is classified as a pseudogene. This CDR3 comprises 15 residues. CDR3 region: CASRLANQKTYEQYV. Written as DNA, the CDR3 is TGTGCAAGTCGCTTAGCGAACCAGAAGACCTACGAGCAGTACGTC.

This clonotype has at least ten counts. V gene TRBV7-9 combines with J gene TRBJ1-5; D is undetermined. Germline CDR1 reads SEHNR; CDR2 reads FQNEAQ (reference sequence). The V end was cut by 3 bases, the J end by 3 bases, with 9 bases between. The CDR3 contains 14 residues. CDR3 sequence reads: CASSFSDTNQPQHF. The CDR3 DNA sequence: TGTGCCAGCAGCTTTAGTGACACCAATCAGCCCCAGCATTTT.

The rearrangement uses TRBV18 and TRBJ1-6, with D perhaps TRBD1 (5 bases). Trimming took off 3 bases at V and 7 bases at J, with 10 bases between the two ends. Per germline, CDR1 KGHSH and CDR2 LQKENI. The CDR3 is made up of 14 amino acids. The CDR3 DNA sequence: TGTGCCAGCTCACCCGGATGGGGGAATTCACCCCTCCACTTT. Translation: CASSPGWGNSPLHF.

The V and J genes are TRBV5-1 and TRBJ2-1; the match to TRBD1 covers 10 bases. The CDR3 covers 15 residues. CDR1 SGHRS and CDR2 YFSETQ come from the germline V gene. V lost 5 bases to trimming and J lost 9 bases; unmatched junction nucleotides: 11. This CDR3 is CASRDPGTGDIEQFF. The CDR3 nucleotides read TGCGCCAGCAGGGACCCGGGGACAGGGGATATTGAGCAGTTCTTC.

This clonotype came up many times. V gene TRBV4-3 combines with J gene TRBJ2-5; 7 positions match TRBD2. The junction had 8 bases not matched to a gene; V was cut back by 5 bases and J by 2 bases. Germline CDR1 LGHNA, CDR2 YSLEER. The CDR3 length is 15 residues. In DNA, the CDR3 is TGCGCCAGCAGCAGTCAACGCGGGGGTCAAGAGACCCAGTACTTC. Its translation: CASSSQRGGQETQYF.